A selection of T cell receptor beta chains follows, all from one sample in a study of blood T cell repertoires in COVID-19. Method: immunoSEQ multiplex PCR; TCRdb's copy keeps in-frame clones and lacks some. The sample lists about 74,000 clones, about 88% occurring once. The sequenced material came from peripheral blood. Receptor source: an older man with active or convalescent COVID-19. The CDR3 runs from the conserved cysteine through the conserved F or W. The order of the fields is clone size, J gene, V gene, CDR3 protein. Part of the rows lack a size; the others show once, few, many or a class for expanded clones.

clone_size: -; j_call: TRBJ1-1; v_call: TRBV2; cdr3_aa: CASIRAGTEAFF
clone_size: -; j_call: TRBJ1-2; v_call: TRBV20-1; cdr3_aa: CSASDPGYGYTF
clone_size: -; j_call: TRBJ1-3; v_call: TRBV4-2; cdr3_aa: CASSQPTGSSGNTIYF
clone_size: few; j_call: TRBJ2-1; v_call: TRBV7-2; cdr3_aa: CASRKTSGGNEQFF
clone_size: -; j_call: TRBJ1-6; v_call: TRBV3-1/TRBV3-2; cdr3_aa: CASSPQRAYNSPLHF
clone_size: -; j_call: TRBJ1-2; v_call: TRBV19; cdr3_aa: CASTGGPVYGYTF
clone_size: once; j_call: TRBJ1-1; v_call: TRBV28; cdr3_aa: CASSLIRGRTEAFF
clone_size: -; j_call: TRBJ2-1; v_call: TRBV9; cdr3_aa: CASSVLGQGGYNEQFF
clone_size: -; j_call: TRBJ2-7; v_call: TRBV7-3; cdr3_aa: CATGTGGGEQYF
clone_size: -; j_call: TRBJ2-7; v_call: TRBV7-2; cdr3_aa: CASSPQKGIPYEQYF
clone_size: few; j_call: TRBJ2-3; v_call: TRBV19; cdr3_aa: CASSGVSGGADTQYF
clone_size: -; j_call: TRBJ1-3; v_call: TRBV18; cdr3_aa: CASSPRATGGNTIYF
clone_size: once; j_call: TRBJ2-1; v_call: TRBV27; cdr3_aa: CASSYSFGGTSGRADEQFF
clone_size: -; j_call: TRBJ1-6; v_call: TRBV27; cdr3_aa: CASSLGQGTSSYNSPLHF
clone_size: -; j_call: TRBJ2-7; v_call: TRBV6-5; cdr3_aa: CASSSSLSREQYF
clone_size: -; j_call: TRBJ2-5; v_call: TRBV6-5; cdr3_aa: CASSPGGATQYF
clone_size: few; j_call: TRBJ1-2; v_call: TRBV2; cdr3_aa: CASSENPGTGLGYTF
clone_size: -; j_call: TRBJ2-3; v_call: TRBV18; cdr3_aa: CASSRLVRATDTQYF
clone_size: -; j_call: TRBJ2-7; v_call: TRBV10-3; cdr3_aa: CAIGLSYEQYF
clone_size: once; j_call: TRBJ2-1; v_call: TRBV6-1; cdr3_aa: CASSEVGRGLQEQFF
clone_size: -; j_call: TRBJ2-3; v_call: TRBV9; cdr3_aa: CASSLQAGSTDTQYF
clone_size: -; j_call: TRBJ2-5; v_call: TRBV5-1; cdr3_aa: CASSLPSLETQYF
clone_size: -; j_call: TRBJ1-2; v_call: TRBV6-5; cdr3_aa: CASSPLRGYGYTF
clone_size: -; j_call: TRBJ1-3; v_call: TRBV30; cdr3_aa: CAWTRDSGNTIYF
clone_size: -; j_call: TRBJ1-2; v_call: TRBV12-5; cdr3_aa: CASGSSPGQGGGYTF
clone_size: once; j_call: TRBJ2-3; v_call: TRBV7-2; cdr3_aa: CASSQFGQGGRMAQYF
clone_size: -; j_call: TRBJ2-5; v_call: TRBV5-1; cdr3_aa: CASSLFQGAGETQYF
clone_size: -; j_call: TRBJ1-2; v_call: TRBV28; cdr3_aa: CASSWTGHYGYTF
clone_size: -; j_call: TRBJ1-6; v_call: TRBV30; cdr3_aa: CAWSPHDNSPLHF
clone_size: -; j_call: TRBJ2-1; v_call: TRBV19; cdr3_aa: CASSMGRDRNEQFF
clone_size: -; j_call: TRBJ1-2; v_call: TRBV7-3; cdr3_aa: CASSLGQGYGYTF
clone_size: -; j_call: TRBJ1-2; v_call: TRBV20-1; cdr3_aa: CSARKGITF
clone_size: -; j_call: TRBJ2-1; v_call: TRBV7-8; cdr3_aa: CASSPVEESNEQFF
clone_size: -; j_call: TRBJ2-3; v_call: TRBV27; cdr3_aa: CASSPLDRGRSDTQYF
clone_size: few; j_call: TRBJ2-7; v_call: TRBV19; cdr3_aa: CASSIHNEGYEQYF
clone_size: -; j_call: TRBJ1-3; v_call: TRBV6-1; cdr3_aa: CASSEATGPSTGNTIYF
clone_size: once; j_call: TRBJ2-7; v_call: TRBV5-8; cdr3_aa: CASSLTAAYEQYF
clone_size: few; j_call: TRBJ2-7; v_call: TRBV6-5; cdr3_aa: CASRTDRAPYEQYF
clone_size: -; j_call: TRBJ1-2; v_call: TRBV30; cdr3_aa: CAFFLSQTGYYGYTF
clone_size: -; j_call: TRBJ2-1; v_call: TRBV2; cdr3_aa: CASSGVDRYSYNEQFF
clone_size: few; j_call: TRBJ2-1; v_call: TRBV18; cdr3_aa: CASSPGGGNEQFF
clone_size: -; j_call: TRBJ1-6; v_call: TRBV27; cdr3_aa: CASSLFQGESPLHF
clone_size: -; j_call: TRBJ2-1; v_call: TRBV7-9; cdr3_aa: CASSFSGGAVGGQFF
clone_size: -; j_call: TRBJ1-2; v_call: TRBV5-1; cdr3_aa: CASSYTSGQGRGGYTF
clone_size: -; j_call: TRBJ2-5; v_call: TRBV11-1; cdr3_aa: CASSSRDRAYQETQYF
clone_size: -; j_call: TRBJ1-5; v_call: TRBV10-2; cdr3_aa: CASSESNSNQPQHF
clone_size: -; j_call: TRBJ1-5; v_call: TRBV30; cdr3_aa: CAWSVGAGGYQPQHF
clone_size: -; j_call: TRBJ1-1; v_call: TRBV12-3/TRBV12-4; cdr3_aa: CASSLGLPEAFF
clone_size: -; j_call: TRBJ1-4; v_call: TRBV30; cdr3_aa: CAWGDREPNEKLFF
clone_size: -; j_call: TRBJ1-1; v_call: TRBV28; cdr3_aa: CASSLVGGPGNTEAFF
clone_size: -; j_call: TRBJ2-2; v_call: TRBV7-9; cdr3_aa: CASSLAGDTGELFF